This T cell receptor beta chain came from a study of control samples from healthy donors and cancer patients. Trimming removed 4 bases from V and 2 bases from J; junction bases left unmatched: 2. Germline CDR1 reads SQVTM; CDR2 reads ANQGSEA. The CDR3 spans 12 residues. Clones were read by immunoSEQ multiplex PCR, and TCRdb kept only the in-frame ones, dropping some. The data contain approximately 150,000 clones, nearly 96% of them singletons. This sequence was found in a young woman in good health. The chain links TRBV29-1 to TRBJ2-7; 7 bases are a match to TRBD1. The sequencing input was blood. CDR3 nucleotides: TGCAGCGTTGGGGACAGTGCCTACGAGCAGTACTTC. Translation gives CSVGDSAYEQYF.